These T cell receptor beta chains were read from a single sample in a study of blood T cell repertoires in COVID-19. Libraries were prepared by immunoSEQ multiplex PCR; TCRdb keeps only in-frame clonotypes and omits some of them. The sample contains approximately 280,000 clones, approximately 91% of which appear only once. Sequencing input: peripheral blood. The receptor source for this set is a man younger than 35 with active or convalescent COVID-19. The CDR3 runs from the conserved cysteine through the conserved F or W. A row's size may be missing; if present it is once, few, many or a size class.

>TRBJ1-1|TRBV29-1|once|12
CSSGQGRTEAFF
>TRBJ1-6|TRBV6-5|.|12
CASARDNSPLHF
>TRBJ1-5|TRBV5-6|.|15
CASSWTGNSNQPQHF
>TRBJ2-7|TRBV15|.|14
CATSRGQGGIEQYF
>TRBJ2-3|TRBV7-9|.|15
CASNRGSGVTDTQYF
>TRBJ1-3|TRBV10-1|.|15
CASSDRTSSGNTIYF
>TRBJ2-7|TRBV12-3/TRBV12-4|.|13
CASSRTGPYEQYF
>TRBJ2-6|TRBV6-7|.|17
CASSYSKSASGANVLTF
>TRBJ1-2|TRBV14|.|14
CASSHRGTNYGYTF
>TRBJ1-6|TRBV6-5|.|12
CASTVGGSPLHF
>TRBJ2-3|TRBV6-4|.|13
CASSDLLGGEQYF
>TRBJ1-1|TRBV5-3|.|15
CARSLLGGWDTEAFF
>TRBJ1-3|TRBV4-3|.|16
CASSQVATGSGNTIYF
>TRBJ2-7|TRBV9|.|15
CASSVASGQSYEQYF